Below are 28 T cell receptor beta chains sequenced from a single sample in a study of CD8 T cells in ankylosing spondylitis. TCRdb independently ran MiXCR on the 5' RACE reads; one entry per CDR3 protein. The sample includes around 150,000 distinct CDR3 sequences, 7.3% of them seen just once. The sample consisted of blood, either unsorted or a sorted T cell fraction (not recorded which). Receptors originate from a female donor with ankylosing spondylitis or in good health (not recorded which).

In its sample, this clonotype was seen many times. The chain joins TRBV5-7 to TRBJ1-4; 8 bases align to TRBD1. TRBV5-7 falls under the ORF class, with uncertain function. This CDR3 region has 19 residues. Losses at the gene ends were 4 bases for V and 0 bases for J; bases not matched to a gene: 14. CDR3 protein: CASSRFGTGLFATNEKLFF. CDR3 in DNA: TGTGCCAGCAGCCGATTCGGGACAGGTTTATTTGCAACTAATGAAAAACTGTTTTTT.

The J gene is TRBJ2-5, the V gene TRBV19; TRBD2 might be the D (6 bases). With 5 bases removed from V and 1 base from J, the gap between germline ends came to 14 bases. The CDR3 is made up of 15 amino acids. Germline CDR1 is LNHDA and CDR2 is SQIVND (reference sequence). CDR3: CASSSQAGTQETQYF. Written as DNA, the CDR3 is TGTGCCAGTAGTTCCCAGGCGGGAACCCAAGAGACCCAGTACTTC.

This clonotype occurred many times. This sequence joins TRBV12-3 or TRBV12-4 and TRBJ2-4; TRBD1 aligns across 10 bases. This CDR3 spans 18 amino acids. Trimming took 5 bases from V and 0 from J; bases not matched to a gene: 10. The CDR3 nucleotides are TGTGCCAGCAGTACCCGGGACAGGGGTCTTCTAGCCAAAAACATTCAGTACTTC. It translates to CASSTRDRGLLAKNIQYF.

This clonotype was found many times. The chain is built from TRBV5-1 and TRBJ2-2; D is undetermined. V was pared by 0 bases and J by 7 bases, with 7 bases between. In germline, CDR1 is SGHRS, CDR2 YFSETQ. The CDR3 length is 13 residues. CDR3 protein: CASSLAMHGELFF. The DNA for the CDR3 is TGCGCCAGCAGCTTGGCCATGCACGGGGAGCTGTTTTTT.

This clonotype was detected ten times or more. This chain connects TRBV7-9 to TRBJ2-1; D unresolved. The germline CDR1 and CDR2 sequences are SEHNR and FQNEAQ (reference sequence). Trimming took 2 bases from V and 4 from J, leaving 6 bases between them. This CDR3 is 13 amino acids long. CDR3 bases: TGTGCCAGCAGCTTAAATGGGTACAATGAGCAGTTCTTC. Its translation is CASSLNGYNEQFF.

The CDR3 is CAWTNTGELFF. The CDR3, as DNA: TGTGCCTGGACTAACACCGGGGAGCTGTTTTTT. This chain joins TRBV30 and TRBJ2-2; D gene unclear. Looked up from germline, CDR1 is GTSNPN and CDR2 is SVGIG (reference sequence). Deletions cut 4 bases from V and 2 bases from J, with 2 bases between. The CDR3 is 11 amino acids. Full variable domain (rest looked up from reference TRBV30 and TRBJ2-2): SQTIHQWPATLVQPVGSPLSLECTVEGTSNPNLYWYRQAAGRGLQLLFYSVGIGQISSEVPQNLSASRPQDRQFILSSKKLLLSDSGFYLCAWTNTGELFFGEGSRLTVL.

This clonotype was picked up many times. This rearrangement joins TRBV7-6 to TRBJ2-5; possibly TRBD1 for D (5 bases). This CDR3 is built from 14 residues. V was cut by 2 bases and J by 3 bases, with 10 bases left in between. CDR1 SGHVS and CDR2 FNYEAQ come from the germline V gene. CDR3 residues: CASSLSQGEETQYF. The CDR3 coding sequence is TGTGCCAGCAGCTTAAGCCAGGGTGAAGAGACCCAGTACTTC.

This clonotype has at least ten counts. The J gene is TRBJ2-7, the V gene TRBV6-1; 10 nucleotides match TRBD2. In germline, CDR1 is MNHNS, CDR2 SASEGT. Trimming took 7 bases from V and 9 from J; bases not matched to a gene: 12. The CDR3 runs to 14 residues. The CDR3 loop is CASNIAGGSPAQYF. The DNA for the CDR3 is TGTGCCAGCAATATAGCGGGGGGCTCTCCCGCGCAGTACTTC.

This clonotype occurred a few times. The genes are TRBV7-2 and TRBJ2-5; TRBD2 is a possible D gene (5 bases). Trimming pared 7 bases from V and 2 bases from J, leaving 14 bases between. Germline CDR1 SGHTA, CDR2 FQGNSA. The length of the CDR3 is 14 residues. CDR3 nucleotides: TGTGCCAGCAACAAGAGGGCTAGTCAAGAGACCCAGTACTTC. Protein product: CASNKRASQETQYF.

In this sample, this clonotype turned up many times. This chain uses TRBV12-3 or TRBV12-4 with TRBJ2-1; maybe TRBD1 (7 bases). This CDR3 is 15 amino acids long. V was pared by 9 bases and J by 5 bases, with 20 bases between. The CDR3 DNA sequence: TGTGCCAGTGACAGGGAGGACAGAGCCAACAATGAGCAGTTCTTC. It is translated as CASDREDRANNEQFF.

The rearrangement joins TRBV5-1 to TRBJ2-7, with unresolved D. Trimming took off 0 bases at V and 3 bases at J, with 16 bases between the two ends. The germline V gene has CDR1 SGHRS and CDR2 YFSETQ. This CDR3 comprises 16 residues. This CDR3 reads CASSLAVRASFYEQYF. The CDR3 DNA reads as TGCGCCAGCAGCTTGGCCGTGCGTGCCAGTTTCTACGAGCAGTACTTC. The complete variable domain, with remaining parts taken from reference TRBV5-1 and TRBJ2-7, reads KAGVTQTPRYLIKTRGQQVTLSCSPISGHRSVSWYQQTPGQGLQFLFEYFSETQRNKGNFPGRFSGRQFSNSRSEMNVSTLELGDSALYLCASSLAVRASFYEQYFGPGTRLTVT.

This clonotype showed up many times. The chain employs TRBV7-2 and TRBJ1-5, with 7 bases lining up with TRBD1. CDR1 SGHTA and CDR2 FQGNSA come from the germline V gene. There are 16 residues in the CDR3. The V segment lost 5 bases and the J segment 8 bases; nucleotides outside the gene matches: 15. DNA for the CDR3: TGTGCCAGCAGCACCGCGACAGGGAGGGGCAAGGAGCCCCAGCATTTT. It yields the protein CASSTATGRGKEPQHF. Supplemented by reference TRBV7-2 and TRBJ1-5, the full variable domain reads GAGVSQSPSNKVTEKGKDVELRCDPISGHTALYWYRQSLGQGLEFLIYFQGNSAPDKSGLPSDRFSAERTGGSVSTLTIQRTQQEDSAVYLCASSTATGRGKEPQHFGDGTRLSIL.

The sample holds many counts of this clonotype. The chain carries TRBV5-1 and TRBJ1-1; D is perhaps TRBD1 (5 bases). The germline V gene has CDR1 SGHRS and CDR2 YFSETQ. This CDR3 has 14 amino acids. Trimming stripped 4 bases from V and 4 bases from J, with 14 bases between. The DNA for the CDR3 is TGCGCCAGCAGCCAGGGATCGATTGGCACTGAAGCTTTCTTT. Protein: CASSQGSIGTEAFF.

This clonotype appeared many times. The chain links TRBV7-9 to TRBJ2-3; D gene uncertain. The CDR3 is 13 amino acids. Trimming left V 2 bases short and J 3 bases short, with 6 bases between. Germline values: CDR1 SEHNR, CDR2 FQNEAQ (reference sequence). The CDR3 nucleotides are TGTGCCAGCAGCTTAATAGTGACAGATACGCAGTATTTT. Its translation: CASSLIVTDTQYF.

The V gene is TRBV2, the J gene TRBJ2-1; tentative D call: TRBD2 (6 bases). V gave up 4 bases and J gave up 7 bases, with 14 bases separating them. This CDR3 is built from 14 residues. Per the germline V gene, CDR1 is SNHLY and CDR2 is FYNNEI. The CDR3 protein is CASSVADSGNEQFF. DNA for the CDR3: TGTGCCAGCAGTGTAGCGGATTCCGGGAATGAGCAGTTCTTC.

This clonotype was found a few times. CDR3: CSVRSERGSGTSGEQYF. For the CDR3, the DNA is TGCAGCGTCCGATCGGAAAGGGGATCCGGTACTTCGGGCGAGCAGTACTTC. The chain has TRBV29-1 and TRBJ2-7; a weak D match, TRBD1 (5 bases). Germline lookup yields CDR1 SQVTM and CDR2 ANQGSEA. The CDR3 loop spans 17 amino acids. Trimming removed 6 bases at V and 6 bases at J, with 30 bases between.

V usage is TRBV7-6 and J usage is TRBJ2-3; TRBD2 is a possible D gene (6 bases). V was pared by 6 bases and J by 4 bases, with 14 bases between. The CDR3 extends over 14 amino acids. Looked up from germline, CDR1 is SGHVS and CDR2 is FNYEAQ. CDR3 sequence reads: CASRRAGPADTQYF. CDR3 bases: TGTGCCAGCAGGCGTGCGGGGCCCGCAGATACGCAGTATTTT.

There are many counts of this clonotype. The rearrangement links TRBV9 to TRBJ2-5; tentative D call: TRBD1 (6 bases). The CDR3 has 14 amino acids. The germline CDR1 and CDR2 sequences are SGDLS and YYNGEE. V was shortened by 4 bases and J by 4 bases, with 14 bases between the two germline ends. The CDR3, as DNA: TGTGCCAGCAGCACAAATGGGGGCACAGAGACCCAGTACTTC. The encoded protein is CASSTNGGTETQYF.

This clonotype was observed many times. The chain carries TRBV12-3 or TRBV12-4 and TRBJ2-2, with D possibly being TRBD1 or TRBD2 (6 bases each). This CDR3 is built from 16 residues. With 1 base removed from V and 7 bases from J, the gap between germline ends came to 16 bases. The CDR3 loop reads CASSLDSGGGIGELFF. The CDR3 DNA reads as TGTGCCAGCAGTTTAGACTCCGGGGGCGGGATCGGGGAGCTGTTTTTT.

This clonotype was seen repeatedly, ten times or more. This chain joins TRBV6-5 and TRBJ1-2; D unclear. V gave up 2 bases and J gave up 1 base, with 5 bases separating them. Germline V lookup: CDR1 MNHEY, CDR2 SVGAGI. The CDR3 length is 13 residues. CDR3 protein: CASSYDINYGYTF. In DNA, the CDR3 is TGTGCCAGCAGTTACGATATTAACTATGGCTACACCTTC.

This clonotype came up a few times. This CDR3 is CASSEARAGGAQPQHF. Written as DNA, the CDR3 is TGTGCCAGCAGTGAAGCGCGGGCGGGAGGAGCCCAGCCCCAGCATTTT. The genes are TRBV2 and TRBJ1-5; D gene unclear. This CDR3 spans 16 amino acids. V shed 0 bases and J shed 7 bases, with 16 bases lying between them. CDR1 SNHLY and CDR2 FYNNEI come from the germline V gene. The full variable domain, rest sourced from reference TRBV2 and TRBJ1-5, is EPEVTQTPSHQVTQMGQEVILRCVPISNHLYFYWYRQILGQKVEFLVSFYNNEISEKSEIFDDQFSVERPDGSNFTLKIRSTKLEDSAMYFCASSEARAGGAQPQHFGDGTRLSIL.

This clonotype was seen repeatedly, ten times or more. The CDR3 region has the DNA TGTGCCAGCAGTTCTGTCCGCCTCGGGCCCGAGCGCACTGAAGCTTTCTTT. Translation: CASSSVRLGPERTEAFF. The chain links TRBV12-3 or TRBV12-4 to TRBJ1-1; no firm D call. V was trimmed by 4 bases and J by 4 bases, leaving 22 bases between them. This CDR3 comprises 17 residues.

This clonotype was detected many times. This chain connects TRBV20-1 to TRBJ2-2, with TRBD2 matching over 7 bases. The V gene end was trimmed by 2 bases and the J gene end by 2 bases; junction bases not matched to a gene: 8. This CDR3 has 16 residues. The germline V gene encodes CDR1 DFQATT and CDR2 SNEGSKA (reference sequence). The CDR3 sequence: CSARPLSGDNTGELFF. The CDR3 DNA is TGCAGTGCTAGACCTCTAAGCGGGGATAACACCGGGGAGCTGTTTTTT.

This clonotype was detected ten times or more. This chain connects TRBV27 to TRBJ1-1; 7 nucleotides match TRBD1. The ends lost 5 bases at V and 2 bases at J; junction bases unmatched: 8. The CDR3 is made up of 15 amino acids. From germline, CDR1 is MNHEY and CDR2 SMNVEV (reference sequence). In DNA, the CDR3 is TGTGCCAGCAGTCCCAGACAGGGACTTAACACTGAAGCTTTCTTT. Amino acids: CASSPRQGLNTEAFF.

To note about this clonotype: A much larger clone differs from this one at a single base, so this may be a read error. The V and J genes are TRBV3-1 and TRBJ2-3; D ambiguous. Germline V gene sequence: CDR1 LGHDT, CDR2 YNNKEL (reference sequence). This CDR3 is built from 13 residues. The CDR3 region has the DNA TGTGCCAGCAACCAAGAGAGAATAGATACGCAGTATTTT. This sequence encodes CASNQERIDTQYF.

This clonotype has ten or more counts. The gene calls are TRBV4-1 and TRBJ1-3; no definite D call. This CDR3 has 16 residues. Trimming removed 0 bases from V and 4 bases from J, with 13 bases in between. The germline gives CDR1 MGHRA, CDR2 YSYEKL. CDR3 in DNA: TGCGCCAGCAGCCAAGATGCGGAGGTGCGGGGAAACACCATATATTTT. This gives the protein CASSQDAEVRGNTIYF.

The table lists this clonotype with many counts. The V call is TRBV5-1, the J call TRBJ2-5, with D unclear. The CDR3 has 13 residues. The V end lost 0 bases, the J end lost 4 bases, and 7 bases lay between the germline ends. Germline V gene sequence: CDR1 SGHRS, CDR2 YFSETQ. The CDR3 here is CASSLEAVETQYF. CDR3 in DNA: TGCGCCAGCAGCTTGGAGGCAGTAGAGACCCAGTACTTC.

Worth noting for this clonotype: Since a much larger clone is just one base distant, this may be a read error. The V and J genes are TRBV2 and TRBJ2-5, with TRBD2 matching over 8 bases. Germline loops: CDR1 SNHLY, CDR2 FYNNEI. This CDR3 region has 13 residues. The CDR3 protein is CASSDGLAETPYF. Here the CDR3 DNA reads TGTGCCAGCAGTGACGGACTAGCAGAGACCCCGTACTTC.